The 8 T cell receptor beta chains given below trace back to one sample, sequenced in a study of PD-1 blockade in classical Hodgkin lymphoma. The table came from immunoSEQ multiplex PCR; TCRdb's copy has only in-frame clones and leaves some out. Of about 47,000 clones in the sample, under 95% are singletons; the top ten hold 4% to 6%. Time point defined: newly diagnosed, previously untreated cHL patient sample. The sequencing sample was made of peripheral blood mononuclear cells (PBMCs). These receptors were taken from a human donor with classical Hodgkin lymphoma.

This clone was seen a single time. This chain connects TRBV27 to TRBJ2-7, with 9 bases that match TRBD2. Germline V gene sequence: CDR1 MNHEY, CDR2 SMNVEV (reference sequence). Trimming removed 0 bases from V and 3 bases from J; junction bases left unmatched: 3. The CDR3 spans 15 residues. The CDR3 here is CASSLSFSGSYEQYF. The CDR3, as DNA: TGTGCCAGCAGTTTATCTTTTAGCGGGAGCTACGAGCAGTACTTC.

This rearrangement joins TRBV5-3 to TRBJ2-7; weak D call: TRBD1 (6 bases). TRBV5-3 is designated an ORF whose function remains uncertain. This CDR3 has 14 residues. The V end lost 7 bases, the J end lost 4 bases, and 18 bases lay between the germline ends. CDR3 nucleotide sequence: TGTGCCAGATCTCGGGGCAGGGGTCTATACGAGCAGTACGTC. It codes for CARSRGRGLYEQYV.

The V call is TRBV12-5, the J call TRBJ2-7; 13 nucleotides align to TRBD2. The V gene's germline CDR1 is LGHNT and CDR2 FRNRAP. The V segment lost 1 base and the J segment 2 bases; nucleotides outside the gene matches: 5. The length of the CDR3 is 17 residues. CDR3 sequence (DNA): TGTGCTAGTGGTTTGGGCGGGACTAGCGGGGCCCCCTACGAGCAGTACGTC. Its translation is CASGLGGTSGAPYEQYV.

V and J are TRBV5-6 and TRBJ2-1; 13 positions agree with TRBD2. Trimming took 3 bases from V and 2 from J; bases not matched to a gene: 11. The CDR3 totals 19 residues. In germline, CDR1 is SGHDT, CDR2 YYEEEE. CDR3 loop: CASSSPGLAGRQAYNEQFF. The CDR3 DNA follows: TGTGCCAGCAGCTCCCCGGGACTAGCGGGACGTCAGGCCTACAATGAGCAGTTCTTC.

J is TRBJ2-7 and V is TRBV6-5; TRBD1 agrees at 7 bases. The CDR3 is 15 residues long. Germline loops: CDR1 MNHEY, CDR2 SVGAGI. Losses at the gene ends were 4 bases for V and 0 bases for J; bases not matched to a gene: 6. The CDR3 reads CASSFGQAGSYEQYF. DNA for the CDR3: TGTGCCAGCAGTTTCGGACAGGCCGGCTCCTACGAGCAGTACTTC.

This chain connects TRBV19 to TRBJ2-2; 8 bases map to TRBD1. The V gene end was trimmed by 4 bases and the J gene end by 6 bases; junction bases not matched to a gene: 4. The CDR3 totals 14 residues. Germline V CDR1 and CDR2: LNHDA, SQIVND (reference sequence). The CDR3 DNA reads TGTGCCAGTAGTAAGGAACAGGGGGCCGGGGAGCTGTTTTTT. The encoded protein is CASSKEQGAGELFF.

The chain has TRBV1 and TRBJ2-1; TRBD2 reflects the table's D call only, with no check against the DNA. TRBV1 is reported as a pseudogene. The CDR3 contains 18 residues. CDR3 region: CTSSQDRLRPRVYNEQFF. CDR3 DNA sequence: TGCACCAGCAGCCAAGATCGCCTTCGTCCAAGAGTTTACAATGAGCAGTTCTTC.

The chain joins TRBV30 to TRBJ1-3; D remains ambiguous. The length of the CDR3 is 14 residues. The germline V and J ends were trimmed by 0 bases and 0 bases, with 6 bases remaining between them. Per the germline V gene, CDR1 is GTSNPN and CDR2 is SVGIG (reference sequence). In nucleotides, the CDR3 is TGTGCCTGGAGTGTGCGGGTCTCTGGAAACACCATATATTTT. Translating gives CAWSVRVSGNTIYF.